One and the same sample provided the 16 T cell receptor beta chains below, sequenced in a study of T-cell memory formation after mild COVID-19. Each CDR3 protein gets one entry after TCRdb re-called the 5' RACE reads with MiXCR. The repertoire has 550,000 to 700,000 distinct CDR3 sequences, roughly 18% of them found once; the top ten carry more than 10%. The sample was PBMCs or a T cell subset sorted from them (not recorded which). Every receptor here comes from an adult woman who had mild COVID-19 (a few samples of this study predate the infection). Cell type and time point are not known.

The chain is built from TRBV5-5 and TRBJ1-2; D is perhaps TRBD1 (5 bases). The CDR3 loop spans 15 amino acids. Germline values: CDR1 SGHKS, CDR2 YYEKEE (reference sequence). V shed 6 bases and J shed 2 bases, with 17 bases lying between them. DNA of the CDR3: TGTGCCAGCACCCTTATGGGGGGGTTCAACTATGGCTACACCTTC. Amino acid sequence: CASTLMGGFNYGYTF.

This chain uses TRBV5-1 with TRBJ2-4; 8 bases are a match to TRBD1. The junction had 6 bases not matched to a gene; V was cut back by 2 bases and J by 8 bases. This CDR3 contains 14 residues. The germline CDR1 and CDR2 sequences are SGHRS and YFSETQ. CDR3: CASSFGQGIDIQYF. CDR3 in DNA: TGCGCCAGCAGCTTCGGACAGGGCATTGACATTCAGTACTTC.

V usage is TRBV7-9 and J usage is TRBJ2-1; 8 nucleotides line up with TRBD2. After removal of 4 bases from V and 2 bases from J, the junction contained 4 bases not matched to a gene. Germline-derived CDR1 and CDR2 are SEHNR and FQNEAQ (reference sequence). This CDR3 spans 15 amino acids. For the CDR3, the DNA is TGTGCCAGCAGCTGGCGTAGCGGGACCTACAATGAGCAGTTCTTC. It is translated as CASSWRSGTYNEQFF. Looking up the rest from reference TRBV7-9 and TRBJ2-1 gives the full variable domain: DTGVSQNPRHKITKRGQNVTFRCDPISEHNRLYWYRQTLGQGPEFLTYFQNEAQLEKSRLLSDRFSAERPKGSFSTLEIQRTEQGDSAMYLCASSWRSGTYNEQFFGPGTRLTVL.

This clonotype was picked up a small number of times. The CDR3 region is CASSDTGTGNNEQFF. The CDR3 DNA sequence: TGTGCCAGCAGCGACACCGGGACAGGGAACAATGAGCAGTTCTTC. J is TRBJ2-1 and V is TRBV9; TRBD1 matches 9 bases. The CDR3 extends over 15 amino acids. V dropped 3 bases and J dropped 5; count of bases not matched to a gene: 6. The germline V gene has CDR1 SGDLS and CDR2 YYNGEE.

The chain couples TRBV3-1 to TRBJ2-3; 7 bases agree with TRBD1. Germline V gene lookup returns CDR1 LGHDT and CDR2 YNNKEL (reference sequence). The CDR3 totals 16 residues. The V and J ends lost 0 bases and 2 bases, in that order; junction bases with no gene match: 5. The CDR3 region is CASSQEGQVLTDTQYF. In DNA form, the CDR3 reads TGTGCCAGCAGCCAAGAAGGACAGGTCCTCACAGATACGCAGTATTTT.

The J gene is TRBJ2-1, the V gene TRBV24-1, with 12 bases lining up with TRBD1. Germline values: CDR1 KGHDR, CDR2 SFDVKD. This CDR3 contains 17 residues. V lost 3 bases, J lost 3 bases, and 5 bases stayed unmatched. This CDR3 is CATSDPGTGGFYNEQFF. Here the CDR3 DNA reads TGTGCCACCAGTGATCCCGGGACAGGGGGCTTCTACAATGAGCAGTTCTTC.

The chain joins TRBV24-1 to TRBJ2-2, with TRBD1 as a possible D gene (5 bases). This CDR3 is built from 14 residues. Germline V CDR1 and CDR2: KGHDR, SFDVKD. Trimming stripped 4 bases from V and 5 bases from J, with 10 bases between. In DNA, the CDR3 is TGTGCCACCAGTGAGGGGCTCGGGACCGGGGAGCTGTTTTTT. This encodes CATSEGLGTGELFF.

This clonotype was observed a few times. The J gene is TRBJ2-1, the V gene TRBV6-5, with 7 positions matching TRBD1. The CDR3 loop spans 16 amino acids. The germline V gene encodes CDR1 MNHEY and CDR2 SVGAGI. V was pared by 5 bases and J by 5 bases, with 12 bases of the junction left unmatched. In DNA, the CDR3 is TGTGCCAGCAGTCGACAGGGTATAGACACCCACAATGAGCAGTTCTTC. This translates into CASSRQGIDTHNEQFF.

The sample holds many counts of this clonotype. CDR3 loop: CASSLRPGTEQFF. The CDR3 DNA reads TGTGCCAGCAGTCTCCGGCCTGGGACTGAGCAGTTCTTC. This sequence joins TRBV27 and TRBJ2-1; D may correspond to TRBD1 or TRBD2 (5 bases each). This CDR3 is 13 amino acids long. V was shortened by 5 bases and J by 9 bases, with 14 bases between the two germline ends. From germline, CDR1 is MNHEY and CDR2 SMNVEV (reference sequence).

This clonotype was seen only a few times. The chain links TRBV6-6 to TRBJ2-7; 12 bases are shared with TRBD2. The CDR3 covers 19 residues. V was pared by 0 bases and J by 4 bases, with 13 bases of the junction left unmatched. Germline CDR1 reads MNHNY; CDR2 reads SVGAGI (reference sequence). CDR3 in amino acids: CASSYSGLAGSPYQYEQYF. CDR3 nucleotides: TGTGCCAGCAGTTACTCAGGACTAGCGGGATCCCCGTATCAATACGAGCAGTACTTC.

The chain couples TRBV29-1 to TRBJ2-2; 15 bases align to TRBD2. Trimming cost V 0 bases and J 4 bases; bases outside gene matches: 6. There are 18 residues in the CDR3. Germline loops: CDR1 SQVTM, CDR2 ANQGSEA. The CDR3 nucleotides are TGCAGCGTTGAAGAGCTGGGACTAGCGGGGGGAGGCACCGGGGAGCTGTTTTTT. Amino acids: CSVEELGLAGGGTGELFF.

In its sample, this clonotype was seen many times. The V and J genes are TRBV12-3 or TRBV12-4 and TRBJ1-2; 8 bases map to TRBD1. The CDR3 sequence is 13 residues long. V was pared by 6 bases and J by 8 bases, with 8 bases of the junction left unmatched. In nucleotides, the CDR3 is TGTGCCAGCAGACCGGACAGGGCTGGCGGCTACACCTTC. Residues: CASRPDRAGGYTF.

J is TRBJ2-1 and V is TRBV7-9; D possibly corresponds to TRBD2 (6 bases). The germline V and J ends were trimmed by 0 bases and 7 bases, with 10 bases remaining between them. This CDR3 is 14 amino acids long. Germline V gene data show CDR1 as SEHNR and CDR2 as FQNEAQ (reference sequence). As DNA, the CDR3 is TGTGCCAGCAGCTTAGCGGGAGGAACGAATGAGCAGTTCTTC. The encoded protein is CASSLAGGTNEQFF.

CDR3 nucleotides: TGTGCCAGTAGTATCACCCCTATCGGGCCCCAGCATTTT. As protein: CASSITPIGPQHF. The chain uses TRBV19 and TRBJ1-5; D gene uncertain. Looked up from germline, CDR1 is LNHDA and CDR2 is SQIVND (reference sequence). CDR3 length equals 13 residues. Trimming took 3 bases from V and 9 from J, leaving 12 bases between them.

The chain links TRBV9 to TRBJ2-7; 7 positions agree with TRBD1. V lost 2 bases and J lost 5; bases outside the gene matches: 4. CDR3 size: 13 residues. CDR1 is SGDLS and CDR2 is YYNGEE in the germline V gene. The CDR3 bases are TGTGCCAGCAGCGTGGACAGGTTGGACGAGCAGTACTTC. This gives the protein CASSVDRLDEQYF. Based on the CDR3 plus reference TRBV9 and TRBJ2-7, the full variable domain is DSGVTQTPKHLITATGQRVTLRCSPRSGDLSVYWYQQSLDQGLQFLIQYYNGEERAKGNILERFSAQQFPDLHSELNLSSLELGDSALYFCASSVDRLDEQYFGPGTRLTVT.

The chain carries TRBV5-1 and TRBJ1-1; 8 bases are a match to TRBD1. CDR3 length equals 12 residues. The germline V gene has CDR1 SGHRS and CDR2 YFSETQ. Trimming at V came to 0 bases and at J to 10 bases, leaving 2 bases not matched to a gene. CDR3 protein: CASSLAQGAAFF. CDR3 DNA: TGCGCCAGCAGCTTGGCTCAGGGGGCAGCTTTCTTT.